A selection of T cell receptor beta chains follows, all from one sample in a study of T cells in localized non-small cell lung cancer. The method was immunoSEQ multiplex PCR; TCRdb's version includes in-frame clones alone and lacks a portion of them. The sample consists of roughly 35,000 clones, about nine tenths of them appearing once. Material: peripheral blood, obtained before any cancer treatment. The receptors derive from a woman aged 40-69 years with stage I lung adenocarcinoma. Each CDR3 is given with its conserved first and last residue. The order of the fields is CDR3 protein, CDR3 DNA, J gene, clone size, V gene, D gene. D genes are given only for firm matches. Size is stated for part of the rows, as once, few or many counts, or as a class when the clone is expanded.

CAISEARGSNQPQHF TGTGCCATCAGTGAGGCACGAGGGAGCAATCAGCCCCAGCATTTT TRBJ1-5 few TRBV10-3 -
CASSQLPGGGANPNEQFF TGTGCCAGCAGCCAACTCCCGGGGGGCGGAGCTAACCCCAATGAGCAGTTCTTC TRBJ2-1 - TRBV14 -
CASSRGTGDIYGYTF TGTGCCAGTAGTAGGGGGACAGGGGACATCTATGGCTACACCTTC TRBJ1-2 - TRBV19 TRBD1
CATSRDIGGREKLFF TGTGCCACCAGCAGAGATATCGGGGGGCGTGAAAAACTGTTTTTT TRBJ1-4 once TRBV15 -
CASSVRAGEAFF TGTGCCAGCAGCGTGAGGGCTGGGGAAGCTTTCTTT TRBJ1-1 - TRBV5-4 -
CASSLVTAGGSYEQYF TGTGCCAGCAGCTTAGTTACGGCGGGGGGTTCCTACGAGCAGTACTTC TRBJ2-7 few TRBV7-2 TRBD2
CASSLWKGERDTQYF TGTGCCAGCAGCTTATGGAAGGGAGAGAGGGATACGCAGTATTTT TRBJ2-3 - TRBV7-2 -
CASSITGFSGNTIYF TGCGCCAGCAGCATCACAGGGTTCTCTGGAAACACCATATATTTT TRBJ1-3 once TRBV5-1 -
CASSSQGGDSYEQYF TGTGCCAGCAGCTCGCAGGGGGGGGACTCCTACGAGCAGTACTTC TRBJ2-7 - TRBV7-3 -
CASSPRAGFQETQYF TGTGCCAGCAGCCCCAGAGCGGGTTTCCAAGAGACCCAGTACTTC TRBJ2-5 - TRBV11-2 -
CASSQEKGYGNTIYF TGCGCCAGCAGCCAAGAGAAGGGGTATGGAAACACCATATATTTT TRBJ1-3 - TRBV4-3 -
CASSHQGGGYTF TGTGCCAGTAGTCATCAGGGGGGAGGCTACACCTTC TRBJ1-2 - TRBV19 TRBD1
CASSFKGFTVNYGYTF TGTGCCAGTAGTTTCAAAGGGTTTACAGTTAACTATGGCTACACCTTC TRBJ1-2 - TRBV19 -
CASSYSWGGGTEAFF TGTGCCAGCAGTTACTCCTGGGGTGGCGGCACTGAAGCTTTCTTT TRBJ1-1 once TRBV6-5 -
CASSLYRTNTGELFF TGTGCCAGCAGCTTATACAGGACGAACACCGGGGAGCTGTTTTTT TRBJ2-2 - TRBV13 -
CASSKSGREQYF TGTGCCAGCAGTAAGTCCGGGCGCGAGCAGTACTTC TRBJ2-7 - TRBV6-5 -
CAISESAGFAFF TGTGCCATCAGTGAGTCGGCGGGATTCGCTTTCTTT TRBJ1-1 - TRBV10-3 -
CASSRSGGTYEQYF TGCGCCAGCAGCAGAAGCGGGGGGACCTACGAGCAGTACTTC TRBJ2-7 - TRBV5-1 TRBD2
CASSGSGDASYEQYF TGTGCCAGCAGCGGCAGCGGGGACGCCTCCTACGAGCAGTACTTC TRBJ2-7 - TRBV9 TRBD2
CASSSYGDTQYF TGTGCCAGCAGCTCCTATGGAGATACGCAGTATTTT TRBJ2-3 - TRBV7-2 -
CASSGPGQYSYEQYF TGTGCCAGCAGTGGACCGGGACAGTACTCCTACGAGCAGTACTTC TRBJ2-7 - TRBV27 TRBD1
CASGQRGNSPLHF TGTGCCTCGGGCCAGCGGGGGAATTCACCCCTCCACTTT TRBJ1-6 - TRBV7-8 -
CASSARDSSNQPQHF TGTGCCAGCTCCGCCAGGGATTCTAGCAATCAGCCCCAGCATTTT TRBJ1-5 - TRBV18 -
CASSSGPGRDEQFF TGTGCCAGTTCCTCGGGGCCTGGTAGGGATGAGCAGTTCTTC TRBJ2-1 - TRBV7-2 -
CASSLATGTLPF TGTGCCAGCAGCTTAGCCACCGGGACCCTCCCTTTT TRBJ2-3 - TRBV7-9 -
CASSSGTPYETQYF TGTGCCAGCAGCTCAGGGACTCCGTACGAGACCCAGTACTTC TRBJ2-5 - TRBV9 -
CASSSFTDTQYF TGTGCCAGCAGCTCGTTCACAGATACGCAGTATTTT TRBJ2-3 few TRBV7-2 -
CASSLGERNQPQHF TGTGCCAGCAGCTTAGGGGAGCGCAATCAGCCCCAGCATTTT TRBJ1-5 once TRBV7-9 -
CASQGAGETQYF TGTGCCAGTCAGGGGGCAGGGGAGACCCAGTACTTC TRBJ2-5 - TRBV6-5 TRBD1